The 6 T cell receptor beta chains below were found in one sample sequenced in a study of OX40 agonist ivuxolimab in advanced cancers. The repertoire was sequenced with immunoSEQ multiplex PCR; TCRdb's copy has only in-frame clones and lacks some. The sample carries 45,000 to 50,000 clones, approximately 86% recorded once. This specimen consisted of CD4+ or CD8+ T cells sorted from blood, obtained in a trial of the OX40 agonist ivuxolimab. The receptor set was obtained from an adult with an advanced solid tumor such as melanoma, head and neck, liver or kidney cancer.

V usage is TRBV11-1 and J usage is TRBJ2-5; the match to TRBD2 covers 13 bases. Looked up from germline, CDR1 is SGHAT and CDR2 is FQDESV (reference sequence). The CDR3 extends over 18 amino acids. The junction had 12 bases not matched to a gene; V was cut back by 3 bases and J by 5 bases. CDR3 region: CASSFDTRLAGGGETQYF. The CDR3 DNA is TGTGCCAGCAGCTTCGACACTCGACTAGCGGGAGGAGGGGAGACCCAGTACTTC.

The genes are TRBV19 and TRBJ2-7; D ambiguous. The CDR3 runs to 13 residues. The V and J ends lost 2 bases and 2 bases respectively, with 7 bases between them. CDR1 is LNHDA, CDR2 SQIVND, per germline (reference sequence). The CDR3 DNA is TGTGCCAGTAGTATACCCAGAACCTACGAGCAGTACTTC. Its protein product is CASSIPRTYEQYF.

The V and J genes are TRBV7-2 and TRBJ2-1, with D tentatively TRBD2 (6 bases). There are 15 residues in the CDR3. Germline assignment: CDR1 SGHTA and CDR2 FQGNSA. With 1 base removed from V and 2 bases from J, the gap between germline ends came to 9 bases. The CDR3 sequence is CASSLVGSAYNEQFF. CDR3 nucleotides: TGTGCCAGCAGCTTAGTCGGGAGCGCCTACAATGAGCAGTTCTTC.

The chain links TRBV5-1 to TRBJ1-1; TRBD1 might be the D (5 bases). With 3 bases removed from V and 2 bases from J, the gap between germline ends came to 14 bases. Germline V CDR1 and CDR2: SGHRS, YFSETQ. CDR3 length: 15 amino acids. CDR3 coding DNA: TGCGCCAGCAGCTACGGACATCCCATTAACACTGAAGCTTTCTTT. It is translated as CASSYGHPINTEAFF.

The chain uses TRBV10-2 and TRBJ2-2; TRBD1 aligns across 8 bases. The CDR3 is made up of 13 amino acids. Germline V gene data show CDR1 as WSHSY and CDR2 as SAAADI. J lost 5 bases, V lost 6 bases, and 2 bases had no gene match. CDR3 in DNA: TGCGCCAGCAGAAGACAGGGGACCGGGGAGCTGTTTTTT. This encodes CASRRQGTGELFF.

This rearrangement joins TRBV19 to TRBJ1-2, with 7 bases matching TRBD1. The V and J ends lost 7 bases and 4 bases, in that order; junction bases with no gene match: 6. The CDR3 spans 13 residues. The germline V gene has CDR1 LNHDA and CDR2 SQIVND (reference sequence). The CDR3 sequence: CASNSGQIYGYTF. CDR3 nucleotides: TGTGCCAGTAATTCGGGACAGATCTATGGCTACACCTTC.